This T cell receptor beta chain came from a study of blood T cell repertoires in COVID-19. Looking at the study overall: Samples came from the United States, Italy and Spain, spanning acute and convalescent COVID-19. PBMCs, B-cell-depleted T cells, or T cells were the source of the cDNA or gDNA that made up the material.

As originally analysed: Amplification of reference gene primers was used by the study to estimate nucleated cell counts. Sequencing used immunoSEQ multiplex PCR; TCRdb keeps in-frame clones, though not all of them. The DNA gave D and trimming, while V, J and clone size come from that table. Among 60,000 or so clones listed, 87% were seen once. V lost 2 bases, J lost 8 bases, and 24 bases lay in between. CDR3 length: 17 amino acids. The V gene's germline CDR1 is SEHNR and CDR2 FQNEAQ (reference sequence). V and J are TRBV7-9 and TRBJ1-2, with D unclear. The specimen was peripheral blood. The sequence was collected from a man aged 60 to 69 with acute or convalescent COVID-19. CDR3 sequence (DNA): TGTGCCAGCAGCTTAAGATCTGCGTGGGTTTCAACAGAGGGCTACACCTTC. This codes for CASSLRSAWVSTEGYTF.